This TCR beta chain is drawn from a study of blood T cell repertoires in COVID-19. In the source study's methods: The assay estimated nucleated cells by amplifying reference gene primers. TCRdb keeps only in-frame clones here, not all; method: immunoSEQ multiplex PCR. V and J calls and clone size are given by that table; D and trimming were obtained from the DNA. Of some 270,000 clones listed, nearly 90% were seen once; the top ten hold under 2.5%. Looked up from germline, CDR1 is LGHNT and CDR2 is FRNRAP. This CDR3 region has 15 residues. Trimming stripped 1 base from V and 8 bases from J, with 17 bases between.

V and J are TRBV12-5 and TRBJ1-2; D possibly corresponds to TRBD1 (5 bases). The receptor was isolated from a woman in her fifties or sixties with COVID-19, enrolled during active disease. The specimen sequenced was peripheral blood. CDR3 bases: TGTGCTAGTGGTTTGGCGCAGGGTATTCCAAGGGGCTACACCTTC. Translated, it gives CASGLAQGIPRGYTF.